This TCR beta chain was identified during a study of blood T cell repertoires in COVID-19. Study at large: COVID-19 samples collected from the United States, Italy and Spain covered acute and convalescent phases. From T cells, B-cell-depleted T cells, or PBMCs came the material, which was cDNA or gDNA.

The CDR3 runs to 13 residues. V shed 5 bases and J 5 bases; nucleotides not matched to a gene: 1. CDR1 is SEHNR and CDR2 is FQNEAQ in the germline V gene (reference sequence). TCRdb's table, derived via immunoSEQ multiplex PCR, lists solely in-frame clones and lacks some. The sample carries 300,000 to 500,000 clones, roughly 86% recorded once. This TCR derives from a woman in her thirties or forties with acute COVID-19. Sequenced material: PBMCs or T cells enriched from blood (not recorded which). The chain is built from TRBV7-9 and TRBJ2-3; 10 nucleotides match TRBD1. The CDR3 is CASSRTGGDTQYF. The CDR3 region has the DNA TGTGCCAGCAGCCGGACAGGGGGAGATACGCAGTATTTT.